These T cell receptor beta chains were read from a single sample in a study of CD8+CD57+ T cells in acquired aplastic anemia. TCRdb re-called the reads through MiXCR, storing one row per CDR3 protein. This sample has roughly 290,000 distinct CDR3 sequences; 56% occur once, and the top ten carry around 1.3%. The sequencing sample was made of sorted CD4+, CD8+, or CD8+CD57+ T cells (not recorded which) from PBMCs. The receptors originated from a human donor with aplastic anemia. The CDR3 runs from the conserved cysteine through the conserved F or W. A D gene is named only where the DNA matches it firmly. The listing skips clone size in some rows; elsewhere it reads once, few, many or a size class.

v_gene	abundance	d_gene	j_gene	CDR3aa	CDR3nt
TRBV20-1	few	NA	TRBJ1-6	CSASRAGADSPLHF	TGCAGTGCTAGTAGGGCGGGGGCGGATTCACCCCTCCACTTT
TRBV6-4	many	TRBD2	TRBJ2-1	CASSERVGGRRLFF	TGTGCCAGCAGTGAGAGGGTGGGCGGGAGGAGGCTGTTCTTC
TRBV20-1	NA	NA	TRBJ1-4	CSVRGNEKLFF	TGCAGTGTCCGAGGAAATGAAAAACTGTTTTTT
TRBV7-9	many	NA	TRBJ2-2	CASSLAGITGELFF	TGTGCCAGCAGCTTAGCGGGAATCACCGGGGAGCTGTTTTTT
TRBV7-8	NA	NA	TRBJ1-4	CASSFPQGGKLFF	TGTGCCAGCAGCTTCCCACAGGGTGGGAAACTGTTTTTT
TRBV9	NA	TRBD2	TRBJ2-3	CASSVALSGRGTDTQYF	TGTGCCAGCAGCGTAGCTTTGAGCGGGAGAGGTACAGATACGCAGTATTTT
TRBV7-9	NA	NA	TRBJ2-5	CASSLENQETQYF	TGTGCCAGCAGCTTGGAGAATCAAGAGACCCAGTACTTC
TRBV7-8	NA	TRBD1	TRBJ1-2	CASSLVATGNGYTF	TGTGCCAGCAGCTTAGTGGCGACAGGGAATGGCTACACCTTC
TRBV10-2	NA	NA	TRBJ2-7	CATVRDGSSYEQYF	TGCGCCACCGTCCGGGACGGGAGCTCCTACGAGCAGTACTTC
TRBV11-3	NA	TRBD2	TRBJ2-7	CASSGLANEQYF	TGTGCCAGCAGCGGACTAGCTAACGAGCAGTACTTC
TRBV5-8	many	TRBD2	TRBJ2-1	CASSTRPTSGQFF	TGTGCCAGCAGCACCAGACCGACTAGCGGGCAGTTCTTC
TRBV24-1	NA	TRBD2	TRBJ2-1	CATSGLGRGGLGEQFF	TGTGCCACCAGTGGTCTTGGGCGGGGGGGCCTGGGTGAGCAGTTCTTC
TRBV6-5	many	NA	TRBJ1-6	CASSSRGGNSPLHF	TGTGCCAGCAGTTCCCGGGGGGGGAATTCACCCCTCCACTTT